Each of the 25 T cell receptor beta chains below was sequenced from the same sample in a study of T cell responses to AZD1222 COVID-19 vaccine. TCRdb keeps only in-frame clones here, not all; method: immunoSEQ multiplex PCR. This table holds approximately 100,000 clones, about nine tenths found once. The sequences come from peripheral blood, collected 28 days after the second AZD1222 dose. All receptors derive from an adult who received the AZD1222 COVID-19 vaccine.

The chain has TRBV13 and TRBJ2-2, with 7 bases fitting TRBD1. V lost 1 base and J lost 5; bases outside the gene matches: 4. Germline loops: CDR1 PRHDT, CDR2 FYEKMQ (reference sequence). CDR3 size: 15 residues. The CDR3 DNA is TGTGCCAGCAGCTTAGCAGGGGGTGGTACCGGGGAGCTGTTTTTT. Translated, it gives CASSLAGGGTGELFF.

The sample holds one count of this clone. The chain joins TRBV5-6 to TRBJ1-4; possible D gene TRBD1, 5 bases. The V end lost 0 bases, the J end lost 7 bases, and 13 bases lay between the germline ends. Germline values: CDR1 SGHDT, CDR2 YYEEEE. The CDR3 has 15 amino acids. CDR3 sequence reads: CASSLDGGGIEKLFF. CDR3 DNA: TGTGCCAGCAGCTTGGATGGGGGTGGGATTGAAAAACTGTTTTTT.

V gene TRBV19 combines with J gene TRBJ1-2; D is ambiguous. With 3 bases removed from V and 4 bases from J, the gap between germline ends came to 18 bases. The CDR3 extends over 16 amino acids. Germline V gives CDR1 LNHDA, CDR2 SQIVND (reference sequence). Written as DNA, the CDR3 is TGTGCCAGTAGTATTGGGCATCTAACACCCCTCTATGGCTACACCTTC. Encoded protein: CASSIGHLTPLYGYTF.

The gene calls are TRBV3-1 (or the pseudogene TRBV3-2) and TRBJ2-1; D is possibly TRBD2 (5 bases). V lost 4 bases to trimming and J lost 0 bases, with 7 bases between them. CDR1 and CDR2 from the germline V gene are LGHDT and YNNKEL (reference sequence). The CDR3 loop spans 14 amino acids. Here the CDR3 DNA reads TGTGCCAGCAGCCCGAGGGTCTCCTACAATGAGCAGTTCTTC. Amino acids: CASSPRVSYNEQFF.

The chain carries TRBV2 and TRBJ1-1; TRBD1 might be the D (6 bases). Deletions cut 3 bases from V and 11 bases from J, with 22 bases between. CDR3 size: 15 residues. Germline loops: CDR1 SNHLY, CDR2 FYNNEI. For the CDR3, the DNA is TGTGCCAGCAGTGACGCACTGGGGGCGGGTGGTGGGGCTTTCTTT. Its translation is CASSDALGAGGGAFF.

This rearrangement joins TRBV5-6 to TRBJ1-5; D is unresolved. V lost 2 bases and J 6 bases, leaving 12 bases between the germline ends. Germline lookup yields CDR1 SGHDT and CDR2 YYEEEE. This CDR3 is built from 14 residues. The CDR3 DNA sequence: TGTGCCAGCAGCTTCAGAGGACCACTTCAGCCCCAGCATTTT. Amino acid sequence: CASSFRGPLQPQHF.

V and J are TRBV28 and TRBJ1-5; D is ambiguous. The germline V and J ends were trimmed by 6 bases and 5 bases, with 14 bases remaining between them. Germline CDR1 and CDR2: MDHEN and SYDVKM. The CDR3 has 14 residues. The DNA for the CDR3 is TGTGCCAGCAGGGACCGCCCGCAAGATCAGCCCCAGCATTTT. Translated: CASRDRPQDQPQHF.

V gene TRBV6-5 combines with J gene TRBJ1-5; TRBD1 agrees at 10 bases. Germline V CDR1 and CDR2: MNHEY, SVGAGI. This CDR3 is 16 amino acids long. V lost 0 bases and J lost 4; bases outside the gene matches: 3. Here the CDR3 DNA reads TGTGCCAGCAGTTACTCTGGGACAGGGGCAAATCAGCCCCAGCATTTT. This encodes CASSYSGTGANQPQHF.

This chain uses TRBV19 with TRBJ2-1; 7 positions agree with TRBD2. With V trimmed by 5 bases and J by 7 bases, 8 bases remained unmatched. Germline V gives CDR1 LNHDA, CDR2 SQIVND (reference sequence). This CDR3 region has 14 residues. The CDR3 bases are TGTGCCAGTAGTCCCCGGGACTACCAAAATGAGCAGTTCTTC. This gives the protein CASSPRDYQNEQFF.

This clone appeared a single time. The chain joins TRBV5-1 to TRBJ2-7; 10 bases are a match to TRBD1. The CDR3 loop spans 14 amino acids. The ends lost 2 bases at V and 3 bases at J; junction bases unmatched: 2. From germline, CDR1 is SGHRS and CDR2 YFSETQ. This CDR3 is CASSFGQGGYEQYF. CDR3 coding DNA: TGCGCCAGCAGCTTTGGACAGGGGGGCTACGAGCAGTACTTC. The entire variable domain, with the rest obtained from reference TRBV5-1 and TRBJ2-7, is as follows: KAGVTQTPRYLIKTRGQQVTLSCSPISGHRSVSWYQQTPGQGLQFLFEYFSETQRNKGNFPGRFSGRQFSNSRSEMNVSTLELGDSALYLCASSFGQGGYEQYFGPGTRLTVT.

The chain carries TRBV2 and TRBJ2-5; the D gene is possibly TRBD2 (5 bases). Trimming removed 9 bases at V and 4 bases at J, with 18 bases between. The CDR3 runs to 14 residues. Germline V CDR1 and CDR2: SNHLY, FYNNEI. CDR3 nucleotides: TGTGCCAGTGCCCCGAGCGTTGCGGGAGAGACCCAGTACTTC. Its protein is CASAPSVAGETQYF.

DNA of the CDR3: TGTGCCAGCATGGCAGGGGCCGAAAAACTGTTTTTT. It specifies CASMAGAEKLFF. The V call is TRBV6-7, the J call TRBJ1-4; the D gene is possibly TRBD1 (6 bases). TRBV6-7 belongs to the ORF category, with a function that is uncertain. Trimming took 7 bases from V and 8 from J, leaving 11 bases between them. This CDR3 has 12 amino acids.

The chain has TRBV6-5 and TRBJ2-1, with a weak D call TRBD1 (8 bases). V shed 6 bases and J shed 5 bases, with 17 bases lying between them. Per the germline V gene, CDR1 is MNHEY and CDR2 is SVGAGI. This CDR3 is built from 15 residues. The CDR3 loop reads CASRDNRGGHNEQFF. The CDR3 DNA reads TGTGCCAGCAGAGACAACAGGGGGGGCCACAATGAGCAGTTCTTC.

This chain connects TRBV2 to TRBJ1-5; 12 positions agree with TRBD1. Germline values: CDR1 SNHLY, CDR2 FYNNEI. J was trimmed by 7 bases and V by 5 bases; bases with no gene match: 9. There are 16 residues in the CDR3. As DNA, the CDR3 is TGTGCCAGCAGTACCGGGACAGGGGGCCACAAACAGCCCCAGCATTTT. This gives the protein CASSTGTGGHKQPQHF.

CDR3: CASSQGRIGEKLFF. DNA of the CDR3: TGTGCCAGCAGCCAGGGGAGGATTGGGGAAAAACTGTTTTTT. The rearrangement uses TRBV3-1 (or the pseudogene TRBV3-2) and TRBJ1-4; no firm D call. CDR1 is LGHDT, CDR2 YNNKEL, per germline (reference sequence). The ends were cut back, 3 bases at V and 8 bases at J, with 13 bases in the middle. There are 14 residues in the CDR3.

The CDR3 protein is CASSYSGQGTEAFF. The CDR3 DNA reads TGTGCCAGCAGTTACTCGGGACAGGGCACTGAAGCTTTCTTT. The rearrangement uses TRBV6-6 and TRBJ1-1; 9 bases align to TRBD1. The CDR3 runs 14 residues. Per germline, CDR1 MNHNY and CDR2 SVGAGI (reference sequence). Losses at the gene ends were 0 bases for V and 4 bases for J; bases not matched to a gene: 0.

V usage is TRBV4-1 and J usage is TRBJ1-2; D remains ambiguous. V shed 3 bases and J shed 3 bases, with 11 bases lying between them. Per the germline V gene, CDR1 is MGHRA and CDR2 is YSYEKL. The length of the CDR3 is 14 residues. CDR3 nucleotide sequence: TGCGCCAGCAGCCAGGACTCCGGGGACTATGGCTACACCTTC. Amino acids: CASSQDSGDYGYTF.

V is TRBV18 and J is TRBJ2-3; weak D call: TRBD2 (6 bases). Trimming cost V 3 bases and J 5 bases, with 6 bases left between them. Germline CDR1 KGHSH, CDR2 LQKENI. CDR3 size: 12 residues. CDR3 loop: CASSPGGDTQYF. DNA of the CDR3: TGTGCCAGCTCACCGGGGGGAGATACGCAGTATTTT. Using reference TRBV18 and TRBJ2-3 for the parts outside the CDR3, the full variable domain is NAGVMQNPRHLVRRRGQEARLRCSPMKGHSHVYWYRQLPEEGLKFMVYLQKENIIDESGMPKERFSAEFPKEGPSILRIQQVVRGDSAAYFCASSPGGDTQYFGPGTRLTVL.

The chain is built from TRBV5-6 and TRBJ1-3; D gene uncertain. Deletions cut 5 bases from V and 0 bases from J, with 15 bases between. The length of the CDR3 is 16 residues. Germline assignment: CDR1 SGHDT and CDR2 YYEEEE. In DNA form, the CDR3 reads TGTGCCAGCAGACCCGGGCCCTCGAGCTCTGGAAACACCATATATTTT. Protein: CASRPGPSSSGNTIYF.

The chain is built from TRBV19 and TRBJ1-6; D unclear. With 4 bases removed from V and 3 bases from J, the gap between germline ends came to 16 bases. This CDR3 spans 17 amino acids. CDR1 and CDR2 (germline): LNHDA, SQIVND (reference sequence). CDR3 loop: CASSNPPAANYNSPLHF. Here the CDR3 DNA reads TGTGCCAGTAGTAACCCCCCTGCCGCGAACTATAATTCACCCCTCCACTTT.

The rearrangement links TRBV5-4 to TRBJ2-5, with 13 bases that match TRBD2. Germline trimming cut 4 bases from V and 5 bases from J; bases unmatched to any gene: 8. The CDR3 runs 16 residues. Germline V CDR1 and CDR2: SGHNT, YYREEE (reference sequence). CDR3 DNA sequence: TGTGCCAGCAGCCTGCGGACTAGCGGGGGAGGGGAGACCCAGTACTTC. The encoded protein is CASSLRTSGGGETQYF.

The V and J genes are TRBV5-6 and TRBJ2-3; no firm D call. Germline CDR1 SGHDT, CDR2 YYEEEE. Trimming left V 5 bases short and J 2 bases short, with 15 bases between. The CDR3 has 15 amino acids. The CDR3 DNA is TGTGCCAGCAGTGTGGTGGGCCGTGACACAGATACGCAGTATTTT. Protein sequence: CASSVVGRDTDTQYF. Full variable domain (remainder filled in from reference TRBV5-6 and TRBJ2-3): DAGVTQSPTHLIKTRGQQVTLRCSPKSGHDTVSWYQQALGQGPQFIFQYYEEEERQRGNFPDRFSGHQFPNYSSELNVNALLLGDSALYLCASSVVGRDTDTQYFGPGTRLTVL.

The gene calls are TRBV23-1 and TRBJ2-2; 9 bases match TRBD1. TRBV23-1 is annotated as an ORF whose role is uncertain. Trimming cost V 1 base and J 0 bases; bases outside gene matches: 6. The CDR3 is 18 residues long. CDR3 nucleotides: TGCGCCAGCAGTCAATGGGGGGACAGGGTTTCGAACACCGGGGAGCTGTTTTTT. Translating it yields CASSQWGDRVSNTGELFF.

This clone came up once. This rearrangement joins TRBV29-1 to TRBJ2-7; D ambiguous. Between the trimmed V and J ends, which lost 8 bases and 2 bases, there was a span of 10 bases. This CDR3 has 11 amino acids. Germline loops: CDR1 SQVTM, CDR2 ANQGSEA. The CDR3 DNA follows: TGCAGCACCCTAGAAGCCTACGAGCAGTACTTC. It is translated as CSTLEAYEQYF.

This clone was detected only once. The chain is built from TRBV5-1 and TRBJ2-7; D remains ambiguous. Germline assignment: CDR1 SGHRS and CDR2 YFSETQ. There are 11 residues in the CDR3. V was cut by 0 bases and J by 5 bases, with 3 bases left in between. The CDR3 spells CASSLDHEQYF. CDR3 coding DNA: TGCGCCAGCAGCTTGGATCACGAGCAGTACTTC.